The entry that follows covers one T cell receptor (beta chain) sequence. These data come from a study of cytomegalovirus exposure and HLA in healthy donors. 13 Jbeta primers and 60 Vbeta primers were used for the PCR. Generated by immunoSEQ multiplex PCR, the TCRdb table keeps only in-frame clones and is missing some. The profile covers about 150,000 clones, with over 8% appearing a single time and 1.5% to 2% taken by the ten largest. V trimming: 5 bases; J trimming: 1 base; junction bases outside the gene matches: 11. The germline V gene encodes CDR1 SEHNR and CDR2 FQNEAQ (reference sequence). The length of the CDR3 is 17 residues.

Sequencing was done on a sample of PBMCs. This clonotype was obtained from a male donor in good health and CMV-seronegative. The rearrangement uses TRBV7-9 and TRBJ2-1; 7 nucleotides align to TRBD1. The CDR3 DNA is TGTGCCAGCAGCGGGCACCAACAGGGGTTATCCTACAATGAGCAGTTCTTC. It specifies CASSGHQQGLSYNEQFF.